This TCR beta chain was sequenced during a study of control samples from healthy donors and cancer patients (dated by TCRdb to the early 2020s). As encoded in the germline V gene, CDR1 is SGHRS while CDR2 is YFSETQ. The germline V end is reduced by 4 bases and the J end by 7 bases; junction bases left unmatched: 6. From its cysteine to its phenylalanine, the CDR3 spans 14 amino acids. Only CDR3 DNA is held: 42 bases, read in frame from base 1. Library preparation was by the immunoSEQ multiplex PCR assay. This immuneACCESS table, as held by TCRdb, lists in-frame sequences with V and J called but not all clones. Of the missing ones, under half trace to an unresolved V gene in checked studies; the others have no known cause. The sample table lists 100,000 to 150,000 clones, about nine tenths of them with a count of one. The top ten clonotypes cover about 8.7% of the sample. With respect to this clone: It has no known antigen specificity. There are no base qualities to consult, and no much larger clone falls within one base.

Sequenced sample: blood. The source of this sequence is a man aged 40-49 years in good health. This sequence uses TRBV5-1 and TRBJ1-4, and TRBD1 aligns with 8 junction nucleotides. The sequence in DNA is TGCGCCAGCAGCGCGGACAGGGAGGGTGAAAAACTGTTTTTT. The resulting protein is CASSADREGEKLFF.